This passage covers 17 T cell receptor beta chains from one sample sequenced in a study of metastatic and nonmetastatic thyroid tumors. No patient received treatment before thyroid surgery. TCRdb called clones again from the PCR reads with MiXCR. This sample has around 4,300 clones, with about two fifths found just once. Material: tumor tissue. Source of these receptors: a male donor with papillary thyroid cancer or a benign thyroid nodule (not recorded which). Some clones in this sample may be carry-over from other donors' samples.

The rearrangement joins TRBV19 to TRBJ2-5; D remains ambiguous. CDR1 and CDR2 (germline): LNHDA, SQIVND (reference sequence). The CDR3 is made up of 11 amino acids. V was cut by 6 bases and J by 5 bases, with 7 bases left in between. The CDR3 sequence: CASRSGETQYF. Here the CDR3 DNA reads TGTGCCAGTAGATCCGGGGAGACCCAGTACTTC.

This clone was detected a few times. V gene TRBV5-1 combines with J gene TRBJ2-3; 9 positions agree with TRBD2. The germline gives CDR1 SGHRS, CDR2 YFSETQ. The CDR3 is 15 residues long. With V trimmed by 1 base and J by 6 bases, 6 bases remained unmatched. The CDR3: CASSLYGGREDTQYF. For the CDR3, the DNA is TGCGCCAGCAGCTTGTACGGCGGGAGGGAGGATACGCAGTATTTT. The full variable domain, with the rest looked up from reference TRBV5-1 and TRBJ2-3, is KAGVTQTPRYLIKTRGQQVTLSCSPISGHRSVSWYQQTPGQGLQFLFEYFSETQRNKGNFPGRFSGRQFSNSRSEMNVSTLELGDSALYLCASSLYGGREDTQYFGPGTRLTVL.

This clone came up many times. V usage is TRBV7-2 and J usage is TRBJ1-6; maybe TRBD1 (6 bases). Trimming removed 3 bases from V and 10 bases from J, with 10 bases in between. CDR3 length: 13 amino acids. CDR1 and CDR2 from the germline V gene are SGHTA and FQGNSA. CDR3 sequence: CASSLTGESPLHF. Written as DNA, the CDR3 is TGTGCCAGCAGCTTGACAGGAGAATCACCCCTCCACTTT.

The rearrangement links TRBV11-2 to TRBJ2-2; TRBD2 agrees at 10 bases. CDR1 SGHAT and CDR2 FQNNGV come from the germline V gene. J gave up 5 bases and V 4 bases, and 10 bases lay outside the gene matches. The CDR3 runs 17 residues. CDR3: CASSWVRASGSTGELFF. The CDR3 bases are TGTGCCAGCAGCTGGGTGAGGGCTAGCGGGAGTACCGGGGAGCTGTTTTTT. Variable domain in full (rest from reference TRBV11-2 and TRBJ2-2): EAGVAQSPRYKIIEKRQSVAFWCNPISGHATLYWYQQILGQGPKLLIQFQNNGVVDDSQLPKDRFSAERLKGVDSTLKIQPAKLEDSAVYLCASSWVRASGSTGELFFGEGSRLTVL.

V usage is TRBV2 and J usage is TRBJ2-1, with a tentative D call TRBD1 (5 bases). Trimming removed 5 bases at V and 4 bases at J, with 9 bases between. This CDR3 is built from 13 residues. Germline CDR1 and CDR2: SNHLY and FYNNEI. CDR3 nucleotide sequence: TGTGCCAGCAGTCCGGACAATTACAATGAGCAGTTCTTC. Translated: CASSPDNYNEQFF.

The chain links TRBV5-1 to TRBJ2-3, with 8 bases that match TRBD2. Trimming took 0 bases from V and 6 from J; bases not matched to a gene: 9. This CDR3 is built from 16 residues. The germline gives CDR1 SGHRS, CDR2 YFSETQ. Written as DNA, the CDR3 is TGCGCCAGCAGCTTGGAGGTCAGCGGGGGTAGGGATACGCAGTATTTT. It is translated as CASSLEVSGGRDTQYF.

The J gene is TRBJ2-7, the V gene TRBV12-3 or TRBV12-4; tentatively, D is TRBD1 (5 bases). V was trimmed by 1 base and J by 1 base, leaving 14 bases between them. The CDR3 has 16 amino acids. The chain's CDR3 is CASSLEQGVLSYEQYF. CDR3 in DNA: TGTGCCAGCAGTTTAGAACAAGGGGTCCTTTCCTACGAGCAGTACTTC.

The rearrangement joins TRBV18 to TRBJ2-5; 7 bases align to TRBD2. The assigned J gene may be wrong: the sequence end matches TRBJ2-1 better. This CDR3 is built from 16 residues. Per the germline V gene, CDR1 is KGHSH and CDR2 is LQKENI. The CDR3 is CASSPLPGGVYNEQFF. CDR3 nucleotide sequence: TGTGCCAGCTCACCACTTCCGGGGGGAGTTTACAATGAGCAGTTCTTC.

The rearrangement links TRBV5-1 to TRBJ2-1; D ambiguous. V was clipped by 0 bases and J by 8 bases, with 12 bases between them. Germline V gene lookup returns CDR1 SGHRS and CDR2 YFSETQ. This CDR3 is built from 14 residues. Here the CDR3 DNA reads TGCGCCAGCAGCTTGGCCCCCCCTTCAGATGAGCAGTTCTTC. Amino acid sequence: CASSLAPPSDEQFF.

This chain links TRBV7-9 with TRBJ1-1; unclear D gene. With 1 base removed from V and 3 bases from J, the gap between germline ends came to 12 bases. The CDR3 is 15 residues long. Germline CDR1 and CDR2: SEHNR and FQNEAQ (reference sequence). CDR3 region: CASSLGGGTDTEAFF. CDR3 sequence (DNA): TGTGCCAGCAGCTTAGGGGGTGGTACGGACACTGAAGCTTTCTTT.

This clone has more than one count but fewer than ten. V gene TRBV28 combines with J gene TRBJ2-7; 15 bases are shared with TRBD2. The V gene end was trimmed by 1 base and the J gene end by 5 bases; junction bases not matched to a gene: 15. The CDR3 covers 20 residues. Germline V gene sequence: CDR1 MDHEN, CDR2 SYDVKM. CDR3 sequence: CASSLSLGLAGGSDLDEQYF. CDR3 coding DNA: TGTGCCAGCAGTTTATCCCTTGGACTAGCGGGGGGGTCTGATTTGGACGAGCAGTACTTC.

This rearrangement joins TRBV6-2 or TRBV6-3 to TRBJ1-5, with a possible D match to TRBD1 (5 bases). This CDR3 is 15 amino acids long. The germline V gene has CDR1 MNHEY and CDR2 SVGEGT. V dropped 7 bases and J dropped 7 bases, with 20 bases sitting between them. DNA for the CDR3: TGTGCCAGCACAACCGCCGGGGCGGGAGGGCAGCCCCAGCATTTT. Amino acids: CASTTAGAGGQPQHF.

The rearrangement links TRBV7-6 to TRBJ2-1; TRBD2 agrees at 11 bases. Per the germline V gene, CDR1 is SGHVS and CDR2 is FNYEAQ. The V gene end was trimmed by 1 base and the J gene end by 0 bases; junction bases not matched to a gene: 5. The CDR3 loop spans 18 amino acids. CDR3 in DNA: TGTGCCAGCAGCTTAGGCACTAGCGGGGGTAGCTCCTACAATGAGCAGTTCTTC. As protein: CASSLGTSGGSSYNEQFF.

In regard to this clone: Germline is not matched at one junction end, which may reflect a read error. The V and J genes are TRBV20-1 and TRBJ1-5; D may be TRBD1 (5 bases). Germline V gene sequence: CDR1 DFQATT, CDR2 SNEGSKA (reference sequence). The CDR3 is 13 amino acids. The chain's CDR3 is CSASQGSNHPQHF. Written as DNA, the CDR3 is TGCAGTGCTAGCCAGGGTAGCAATCATCCCCAGCATTTT.

The chain recombines TRBV5-5 with TRBJ2-1; the match to TRBD2 covers 7 bases. The J segment lost 4 bases and the V segment lost 7 bases, leaving 8 bases of the junction unmatched. Germline V CDR1 and CDR2: SGHKS, YYEKEE (reference sequence). This CDR3 is built from 14 residues. The CDR3 sequence: CASLGASGYNEQFF. CDR3 nucleotide sequence: TGTGCCAGCCTTGGGGCTAGCGGATACAATGAGCAGTTCTTC.

The chain has TRBV10-3 and TRBJ2-2; the D is unclear. Trimming shortened V by 4 bases and J by 0 bases, and 9 bases separated the two germline ends. Looked up from germline, CDR1 is ENHRY and CDR2 is SYGVKD. The CDR3 runs 15 residues. The CDR3 here is CAISGQQTNTGELFF. The CDR3 DNA reads TGTGCCATCAGTGGGCAACAGACGAACACCGGGGAGCTGTTTTTT.

This clone was seen only a few times. This chain links TRBV2 with TRBJ2-2, with D tentatively TRBD1 (5 bases). CDR3 length: 15 amino acids. Looked up from germline, CDR1 is SNHLY and CDR2 is FYNNEI. V lost 1 base and J lost 12, with 18 bases in between. The CDR3: CASSEVLPKKGKLFF. For the CDR3, the DNA is TGTGCCAGCAGTGAAGTCCTCCCCAAGAAGGGGAAGCTGTTTTTT. Full variable domain (outside the CDR3, taken from reference TRBV2 and TRBJ2-2): EPEVTQTPSHQVTQMGQEVILRCVPISNHLYFYWYRQILGQKVEFLVSFYNNEISEKSEIFDDQFSVERPDGSNFTLKIRSTKLEDSAMYFCASSEVLPKKGKLFFGEGSRLTVL.